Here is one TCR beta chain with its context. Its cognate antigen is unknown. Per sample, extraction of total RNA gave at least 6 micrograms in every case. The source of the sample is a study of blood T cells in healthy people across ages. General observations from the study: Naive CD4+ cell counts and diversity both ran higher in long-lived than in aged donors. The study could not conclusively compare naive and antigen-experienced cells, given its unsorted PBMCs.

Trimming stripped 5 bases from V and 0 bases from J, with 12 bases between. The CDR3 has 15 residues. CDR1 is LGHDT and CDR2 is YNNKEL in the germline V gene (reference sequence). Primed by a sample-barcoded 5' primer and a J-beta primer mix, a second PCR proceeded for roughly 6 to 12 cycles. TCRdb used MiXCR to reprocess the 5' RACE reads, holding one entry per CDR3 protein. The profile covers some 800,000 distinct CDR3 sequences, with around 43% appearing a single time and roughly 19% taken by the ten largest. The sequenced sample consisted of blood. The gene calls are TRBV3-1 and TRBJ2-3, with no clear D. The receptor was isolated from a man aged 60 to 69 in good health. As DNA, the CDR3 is TGTGCCAGCAGCGTAGATGGAGTTAGCACAGATACGCAGTATTTT. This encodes CASSVDGVSTDTQYF.